The 27 T cell receptor beta chains below were found in one sample sequenced in a study of cytomegalovirus exposure and HLA in healthy donors. Vbeta (60) and Jbeta (13) primers were used in the PCR. Generated by immunoSEQ multiplex PCR, the TCRdb table keeps only in-frame clones and is missing some. The top ten hold more than 7% of the sample, which has about 200,000 clones, roughly an eighth seen once. Material for sequencing was PBMCs. Receptor source: a man aged 45 to 65 in good health and CMV-seropositive.

The V gene is TRBV6-5, the J gene TRBJ2-2; 11 nucleotides agree with TRBD2. The CDR3 is 15 residues long. V shed 8 bases, J shed 1 base, and the junction held 3 bases outside the gene matches. The germline V gene has CDR1 MNHEY and CDR2 SVGAGI. CDR3 in DNA: TGTGCCAGCCTTAGCGGGGGGGGGAACACCGGGGAGCTGTTTTTT. Translation gives CASLSGGGNTGELFF.

The V gene is TRBV11-2, the J gene TRBJ2-5; 8 bases fit TRBD1. After removal of 5 bases from V and 3 bases from J, the junction contained 14 bases not matched to a gene. This CDR3 has 17 amino acids. Per germline, CDR1 SGHAT and CDR2 FQNNGV. The CDR3 here is CASSPSLAGTGEETQYF. The CDR3 DNA reads as TGTGCCAGCAGCCCTAGCCTCGCCGGGACAGGTGAAGAGACCCAGTACTTC.

This clone has only a few counts. The V and J genes are TRBV19 and TRBJ2-3, with 9 bases fitting TRBD2. V dropped 6 bases and J dropped 2; count of bases not matched to a gene: 6. The CDR3 has 15 amino acids. Germline V gives CDR1 LNHDA, CDR2 SQIVND (reference sequence). The CDR3 coding sequence is TGTGCCAGTAGCCCGAGCGGGGGGCACACAGATACGCAGTATTTT. Translating it yields CASSPSGGHTDTQYF.

The rearrangement links TRBV5-4 to TRBJ2-7; 11 bases match TRBD2. The CDR3 contains 15 residues. Trimming cost V 1 base and J 4 bases; bases outside gene matches: 4. The V gene's germline CDR1 is SGHNT and CDR2 YYREEE (reference sequence). CDR3 bases: TGTGCCAGCAGCTTGAGACTAGCGGGGAATTACGAGCAGTACGTC. Protein: CASSLRLAGNYEQYV.

The sample holds a few counts of this clone. The chain is built from TRBV6-4 and TRBJ2-7; no reliable D call. V was trimmed by 3 bases and J by 6 bases, leaving 12 bases between them. Per the germline V gene, CDR1 is MRHNA and CDR2 is SNTAGT. CDR3 length equals 13 residues. The CDR3 region is CASSEEERLEQYV. Here the CDR3 DNA reads TGTGCCAGCAGTGAAGAGGAGAGGCTCGAGCAGTACGTC.

The gene calls are TRBV10-2 and TRBJ1-5, with 7 bases that match TRBD1. CDR3 length: 14 residues. J gave up 4 bases and V 6 bases, and 6 bases lay outside the gene matches. Germline V gene data show CDR1 as WSHSY and CDR2 as SAAADI. This CDR3 reads CASSTGVINQPQHF. In DNA form, the CDR3 reads TGCGCCAGCAGCACAGGGGTGATAAATCAGCCCCAGCATTTT.

This clone has only a few counts. The V call is TRBV4-2, the J call TRBJ1-1; perhaps TRBD1 as D (6 bases). This CDR3 region has 16 residues. V lost 0 bases to trimming and J lost 5 bases, with 16 bases between them. Germline V CDR1 and CDR2: LGHNA, YNFKEQ. Written as DNA, the CDR3 is TGTGCCAGCAGCCAAGACTCCGGGCAGGGGATTACTGAAGCTTTCTTT. As protein: CASSQDSGQGITEAFF.

This clone showed up just a few times. Here the CDR3 DNA reads TGCGCCAGCAGCTTGGTGGACAGACGCACCGGGGAGCTGTTTTTT. Translated, it gives CASSLVDRRTGELFF. The chain joins TRBV5-1 to TRBJ2-2, with D maybe TRBD1 (6 bases). The CDR3 sequence is 15 residues long. Germline lookup yields CDR1 SGHRS and CDR2 YFSETQ. The V end was cut by 0 bases, the J end by 4 bases, with 10 bases between.

The chain has TRBV19 and TRBJ2-2, with 7 bases lining up with TRBD1. With V trimmed by 7 bases and J by 10 bases, 18 bases remained unmatched. This CDR3 comprises 16 residues. CDR1 is LNHDA, CDR2 SQIVND, per germline (reference sequence). The DNA for the CDR3 is TGTGCCAGTAAATCAGAGGGGGCGCTCCAAAGATCGGAGCTGTTTTTT. This gives the protein CASKSEGALQRSELFF.

CDR3 sequence (DNA): TGTGCCAGCAGCTCCGACAGACGCACCGGGGAGCTGTTTTTT. It encodes CASSSDRRTGELFF. The J gene is TRBJ2-2, the V gene TRBV7-2, with D perhaps matching TRBD1 (5 bases). With 4 bases removed from V and 4 bases from J, the gap between germline ends came to 10 bases. Per the germline V gene, CDR1 is SGHTA and CDR2 is FQGNSA. The CDR3 is made up of 14 amino acids.

The chain couples TRBV6-6 to TRBJ1-3, with TRBD1 matching over 7 bases. CDR1 and CDR2 (germline): MNHNY, SVGAGI (reference sequence). The CDR3 loop spans 16 amino acids. Germline trimming cut 5 bases from V and 0 bases from J; bases unmatched to any gene: 7. CDR3 sequence reads: CASSPWTGASGNTIYF. CDR3 DNA sequence: TGTGCCAGCAGTCCTTGGACAGGCGCCTCTGGAAACACCATATATTTT.

The sample holds a few counts of this clone. V usage is TRBV28 and J usage is TRBJ2-5; 16 bases fit TRBD2. This CDR3 is built from 16 residues. The J segment lost 5 bases and the V segment lost 6 bases, leaving 6 bases of the junction unmatched. The V gene's germline CDR1 is MDHEN and CDR2 SYDVKM. The CDR3 coding sequence is TGTGCCAGCAGCAAGGGACTAGCGGGGGGGCCGGAGACCCAGTACTTC. Its protein product is CASSKGLAGGPETQYF. Supplemented by reference TRBV28 and TRBJ2-5, the full variable domain reads DVKVTQSSRYLVKRTGEKVFLECVQDMDHENMFWYRQDPGLGLRLIYFSYDVKMKEKGDIPEGYSVSREKKERFSLILESASTNQTSMYLCASSKGLAGGPETQYFGPGTRLLVL.

Concerning this clone: Within the sample, other DNA sequences also encode this same CDR3. The chain couples TRBV30 to TRBJ1-1; D is ambiguous. Germline V gene lookup returns CDR1 GTSNPN and CDR2 SVGIG (reference sequence). This CDR3 is 12 amino acids long. With 2 bases removed from V and 2 bases from J, the gap between germline ends came to 6 bases. CDR3 in amino acids: CAWSPGNTEAFF. The CDR3 nucleotides are TGTGCCTGGAGTCCGGGAAACACTGAAGCTTTCTTT.

This chain links TRBV7-2 with TRBJ1-5, with no clear D. Trimming stripped 5 bases from V and 6 bases from J, with 8 bases between. CDR1 SGHTA and CDR2 FQGNSA come from the germline V gene. The CDR3 extends over 12 amino acids. The DNA for the CDR3 is TGTGCCAGCAGCCGCGAGGGTCAGCCCCAGCATTTT. It codes for CASSREGQPQHF.

This rearrangement joins TRBV7-2 to TRBJ2-3; 8 bases map to TRBD2. CDR3 size: 14 residues. V lost 6 bases, J lost 1 base, and 3 bases stayed unmatched. Germline V gene lookup returns CDR1 SGHTA and CDR2 FQGNSA. CDR3 sequence (DNA): TGTGCCAGCAGACGGGGGGGCGGCACAGATACGCAGTATTTT. Protein product: CASRRGGGTDTQYF. The complete variable domain, with remaining parts taken from reference TRBV7-2 and TRBJ2-3, reads GAGVSQSPSNKVTEKGKDVELRCDPISGHTALYWYRQSLGQGLEFLIYFQGNSAPDKSGLPSDRFSAERTGGSVSTLTIQRTQQEDSAVYLCASRRGGGTDTQYFGPGTRLTVL.

The chain couples TRBV30 to TRBJ2-7, with TRBD2 matching over 7 bases. The CDR3 spans 15 residues. V lost 0 bases to trimming and J lost 7 bases; unmatched junction nucleotides: 12. Germline CDR1 is GTSNPN and CDR2 is SVGIG (reference sequence). The CDR3 DNA reads TGTGCCTGGAGTGTACCCGGGACGGGGGGACGAGAGCAGTACTTC. Protein product: CAWSVPGTGGREQYF.

Only a few counts were recorded for this clone. This chain uses TRBV13 with TRBJ1-6, with 10 bases identical to TRBD1. CDR1 is PRHDT, CDR2 FYEKMQ, per germline (reference sequence). This CDR3 is built from 15 residues. V shed 4 bases, J shed 11 bases, and the junction held 8 bases outside the gene matches. The CDR3 loop reads CASSSRDRGYPPLHF. The CDR3 DNA follows: TGTGCCAGCAGCTCCCGGGACAGGGGATATCCACCCCTCCACTTT. Drawing the rest from reference TRBV13 and TRBJ1-6, the complete variable domain is AAGVIQSPRHLIKEKRETATLKCYPIPRHDTVYWYQQGPGQDPQFLISFYEKMQSDKGSIPDRFSAQQFSDYHSELNMSSLELGDSALYFCASSSRDRGYPPLHFGNGTRLTVT.

This clone has a handful of counts. The rearrangement uses TRBV5-1 and TRBJ2-6; TRBD2 matches at 16 bases. Germline CDR1 SGHRS, CDR2 YFSETQ. V lost 1 base and J lost 3; bases outside the gene matches: 4. This CDR3 is built from 19 residues. The CDR3 DNA follows: TGCGCCAGCAGCTTGCTGGGACTAGCGGGGGGGTATGGGGCCAACGTCCTGACTTTC. Residues: CASSLLGLAGGYGANVLTF.

CDR3 sequence: CASSSYRDREQYF. The CDR3 DNA follows: TGTGCCAGCAGCTCCTACAGGGATCGTGAGCAGTACTTC. The J gene is TRBJ2-7, the V gene TRBV5-4, with a possible D match to TRBD1 (6 bases). Trimming stripped 3 bases from V and 7 bases from J, with 14 bases between. CDR1 and CDR2 from the germline V gene are SGHNT and YYREEE (reference sequence). This CDR3 contains 13 residues.

This chain's CDR3 is CASSLVQGARETQYF. In nucleotides, the CDR3 is TGTGCCAGCAGCTTAGTTCAGGGGGCCCGGGAGACCCAGTACTTC. This sequence joins TRBV7-2 and TRBJ2-5, with 8 bases lining up with TRBD1. J lost 5 bases, V lost 1 base, and 6 bases had no gene match. Germline CDR1 and CDR2: SGHTA and FQGNSA. This CDR3 comprises 15 residues.

This clone was seen a handful of times. The chain recombines TRBV28 with TRBJ2-7, with TRBD2 as a possible D gene (6 bases). The CDR3 covers 17 residues. Per germline, CDR1 MDHEN and CDR2 SYDVKM. V was shortened by 6 bases and J by 5 bases, with 26 bases between the two germline ends. The CDR3 spells CASRAGTGTGGGNEQYF. The CDR3, as DNA: TGTGCCAGCAGGGCTGGGACCGGGACTGGAGGTGGTAACGAGCAGTACTTC.

This clone is a singleton in its sample. The J gene is TRBJ1-2, the V gene TRBV7-9; no clear D. Trimming shortened V by 1 base and J by 0 bases, and 6 bases separated the two germline ends. The CDR3 contains 14 residues. CDR1 and CDR2 from the germline V gene are SEHNR and FQNEAQ (reference sequence). The CDR3 loop is CASSLESPNYGYTF. The CDR3, as DNA: TGTGCCAGCAGCTTAGAGAGCCCTAACTATGGCTACACCTTC.

This chain connects TRBV15 to TRBJ1-2, with D uncertain. The V end lost 0 bases, the J end lost 8 bases, and 7 bases lay between the germline ends. Per germline, CDR1 LNHNV and CDR2 YYDKDF (reference sequence). The CDR3 has 12 amino acids. The CDR3 DNA follows: TGTGCCACCAGCAGAGATCTCGTAGGCTACACCTTC. Residues: CATSRDLVGYTF. The variable domain in full, completed from reference TRBV15 and TRBJ1-2, reads DAMVIQNPRYQVTQFGKPVTLSCSQTLNHNVMYWYQQKSSQAPKLLFHYYDKDFNNEADTPDNFQSRRPNTSFCFLDIRSPGLGDTAMYLCATSRDLVGYTFGSGTRLTVV.

This clone was found a few times. The chain links TRBV18 to TRBJ1-1; D is unresolved. V shed 6 bases and J shed 0 bases, with 14 bases lying between them. This CDR3 has 15 amino acids. CDR1 KGHSH and CDR2 LQKENI come from the germline V gene. The CDR3 sequence: CASSTTIGLNTEAFF. In DNA form, the CDR3 reads TGTGCCAGCTCCACGACAATCGGATTGAACACTGAAGCTTTCTTT.

The chain joins TRBV19 to TRBJ1-2; a possible D gene is TRBD1 (6 bases). V dropped 6 bases and J dropped 0 bases, with 11 bases sitting between them. The length of the CDR3 is 14 residues. CDR1 and CDR2 (germline): LNHDA, SQIVND (reference sequence). CDR3 in DNA: TGTGCCAGTAGCAAGGACAGATCTAACTATGGCTACACCTTC. This gives the protein CASSKDRSNYGYTF.

This clone was seen only a few times. The rearrangement joins TRBV7-2 to TRBJ2-3; 8 bases match TRBD2. This CDR3 comprises 15 residues. Looked up from germline, CDR1 is SGHTA and CDR2 is FQGNSA. The V segment lost 8 bases and the J segment 6 bases; nucleotides outside the gene matches: 13. Here the CDR3 DNA reads TGTGCCAGCCGTCTACCGGGGGGGACGAGGGATACGCAGTATTTT. Residues: CASRLPGGTRDTQYF.

In its sample, this clone was seen a few times. The junction shows a germline mismatch at one end, possibly a read error. V usage is TRBV25-1 and J usage is TRBJ2-1; no definite D call. CDR3 size: 15 residues. Germline V gene lookup returns CDR1 MGHDK and CDR2 SYGVNS. The CDR3 DNA follows: TGTGCCAGCAGTGAATTTACAGTCAGATACAGTGAGCAGTTCTTC. This sequence encodes CASSEFTVRYSEQFF.